A single sample is the source of the 3 T cell receptor beta chains below, sequenced in a study of blood T cell repertoires in COVID-19 (dated by TCRdb to the early 2020s). Libraries were made using the immunoSEQ multiplex PCR assay. The source is immuneACCESS, and TCRdb retained only in-frame sequences with V and J called. Part of the clones is not carried over; for the studies checked, unresolved V genes explain less than half of this, and the remainder is unexplained. Within this sample are around 250,000 clones, with around nine tenths of them counted one time only. 6% to 9% of the sample comes from the top ten. The specimen sequenced was peripheral blood. The receptors originated from a woman in her 70s with active or convalescent COVID-19.

With regard to this clone: An end of the junction does not agree with germline; a read error may underlie this. The chain recombines TRBV29-1 with TRBJ2-7, with 11 bases that match TRBD1. The germline V gene has CDR1 SQVTM and CDR2 ANQGSEA. This CDR3 region has 14 residues. CDR3 residues: CSVERGTGGSEQYF. The DNA of the CDR3 is TGTAGCGTTGAAAGGGGGACAGGGGGAAGCGAGCAGTACTTC.

This clone has just one count. This sequence joins TRBV3-1 (or the pseudogene TRBV3-2) and TRBJ2-7; D may be TRBD1 (6 bases). The CDR3 runs 15 residues. V was cut by 1 base and J by 2 bases, with 12 bases left in between. Germline values: CDR1 LGHDT, CDR2 YNNKEL (reference sequence). The CDR3 DNA reads as TGTGCCAGCAGCCAAGGTCCGGGACACCCCTACGAGCAGTACTTC. It is translated as CASSQGPGHPYEQYF.

The chain recombines TRBV6-4 with TRBJ2-5; 9 bases agree with TRBD1. This CDR3 has 16 amino acids. Looked up from germline, CDR1 is MRHNA and CDR2 is SNTAGT. V lost 5 bases, J lost 4 bases, and 11 bases stayed unmatched. The CDR3 DNA reads as TGTGCCAGCAGTCCCGGGACAGGGAACGGCGGAGAGACCCAGTACTTC. It codes for CASSPGTGNGGETQYF.